The 14 T cell receptor beta chains given below trace back to one sample, sequenced in a study of T cells in pancreatic ductal adenocarcinoma. Surgery without prior neoadjuvant therapy was the treatment of the selected pancreatic ductal adenocarcinoma patients. Generated by immunoSEQ multiplex PCR, the TCRdb table keeps only in-frame clones and is missing some. The sample lists around 94,000 clones, roughly 96% occurring once. The sample taken for sequencing was PBMCs. The receptors stem from a human donor with pancreatic ductal adenocarcinoma.

The rearrangement links TRBV6-4 to TRBJ2-1; 7 nucleotides line up with TRBD1. In germline, CDR1 is MRHNA, CDR2 SNTAGT. The V gene end was trimmed by 7 bases and the J gene end by 8 bases; junction bases not matched to a gene: 11. This CDR3 has 14 amino acids. This CDR3 is CASIGDRVRDEQFF. CDR3 in DNA: TGTGCCAGCATCGGGGACAGAGTTCGTGATGAGCAGTTCTTC.

The chain has TRBV30 and TRBJ2-3, with 8 bases that match TRBD2. There are 15 residues in the CDR3. Germline V gene sequence: CDR1 GTSNPN, CDR2 SVGIG (reference sequence). Trimming cost V 0 bases and J 4 bases; bases outside gene matches: 6. Here the CDR3 DNA reads TGTGCCTGGAGTGTAGCGGGAGTTGGGGCAGATACGCAGTATTTT. Amino acids: CAWSVAGVGADTQYF.

The CDR3 region is CASSLGLQGFDEQYF. The CDR3 DNA reads TGTGCCAGCAGCTTAGGTCTCCAGGGCTTTGACGAGCAGTACTTC. J is TRBJ2-7 and V is TRBV7-2; tentative D call: TRBD1 (5 bases). CDR3 length equals 15 residues. V shed 1 base and J shed 5 bases, with 15 bases lying between them. Looked up from germline, CDR1 is SGHTA and CDR2 is FQGNSA.

This chain uses TRBV7-2 with TRBJ2-7; 8 bases are a match to TRBD2. Germline V gene data show CDR1 as SGHTA and CDR2 as FQGNSA. The CDR3 runs to 16 residues. Trimming cost V 5 bases and J 3 bases; bases outside gene matches: 12. CDR3 DNA: TGTGCCAGCAGCCCTACCCGCGGGGGGTCCTTCTACGAGCAGTACTTC. This gives the protein CASSPTRGGSFYEQYF.

The chain has TRBV13 and TRBJ1-2; D call uncertain. CDR3 length: 16 residues. Trimming left V 2 bases short and J 0 bases short, with 13 bases between. Germline assignment: CDR1 PRHDT and CDR2 FYEKMQ (reference sequence). CDR3 region: CASSLSPGVTNYGYTF. For the CDR3, the DNA is TGTGCCAGCAGCTTAAGTCCCGGGGTAACTAACTATGGCTACACCTTC.

The chain employs TRBV2 and TRBJ2-5, with 10 nucleotides matching TRBD2. Germline lookup yields CDR1 SNHLY and CDR2 FYNNEI. V gave up 10 bases and J gave up 5 bases; unmatched junction bases: 7. This CDR3 comprises 13 residues. The CDR3 DNA reads TGTGCCAACCAACTAGCGGGGCGGGAGACCCAGTACTTC. Translation: CANQLAGRETQYF.

The chain is built from TRBV4-2 and TRBJ2-7; 11 bases align to TRBD2. Germline CDR1 reads LGHNA; CDR2 reads YNFKEQ. The CDR3 totals 13 residues. The V gene end was trimmed by 4 bases and the J gene end by 5 bases; junction bases not matched to a gene: 1. CDR3: CASSRGLADEQYF. The CDR3 bases are TGTGCCAGCAGCCGGGGACTAGCGGACGAGCAGTACTTC.

On this clone itself: Additional DNA sequences in this sample encode the identical CDR3. The chain links TRBV7-2 to TRBJ2-7; D remains unclear. CDR3 length: 12 amino acids. Germline V gives CDR1 SGHTA, CDR2 FQGNSA. V shed 2 bases and J shed 3 bases, with 5 bases lying between them. For the CDR3, the DNA is TGTGCCAGCAGCTTATCTAGCTACGAGCAGTACTTC. This translates into CASSLSSYEQYF. Full variable domain (rest looked up from reference TRBV7-2 and TRBJ2-7): GAGVSQSPSNKVTEKGKDVELRCDPISGHTALYWYRQSLGQGLEFLIYFQGNSAPDKSGLPSDRFSAERTGGSVSTLTIQRTQQEDSAVYLCASSLSSYEQYFGPGTRLTVT.

This clone was counted a single time. The J gene is TRBJ2-3, the V gene TRBV13; 13 nucleotides match TRBD2. The CDR3 is 19 amino acids. The V gene end was trimmed by 2 bases and the J gene end by 2 bases; junction bases not matched to a gene: 10. The germline V gene has CDR1 PRHDT and CDR2 FYEKMQ (reference sequence). CDR3 protein: CASSLPLAGGETDTDTQYF. The CDR3 DNA follows: TGTGCCAGCAGCTTACCACTAGCGGGAGGGGAGACGGACACAGATACGCAGTATTTT. The full variable domain, with the rest looked up from reference TRBV13 and TRBJ2-3, is AAGVIQSPRHLIKEKRETATLKCYPIPRHDTVYWYQQGPGQDPQFLISFYEKMQSDKGSIPDRFSAQQFSDYHSELNMSSLELGDSALYFCASSLPLAGGETDTDTQYFGPGTRLTVL.

The chain employs TRBV28 and TRBJ2-1; a weak D match, TRBD1 (8 bases). The CDR3 has 15 residues. Trimming left V 9 bases short and J 1 base short, with 16 bases between. Per the germline V gene, CDR1 is MDHEN and CDR2 is SYDVKM. For the CDR3, the DNA is TGTGCCAGTCAGGGGGCGGGAGAATCCTACAATGAGCAGTTCTTC. Protein product: CASQGAGESYNEQFF.

The rearrangement links TRBV14 to TRBJ2-5; D may be TRBD2 (6 bases). Germline loops: CDR1 SGHDN, CDR2 FVKESK. CDR3 length equals 12 residues. V dropped 3 bases and J dropped 5 bases, with 7 bases sitting between them. The CDR3 loop is CASSHGGETQYF. CDR3 nucleotide sequence: TGTGCCAGCAGCCACGGAGGGGAGACCCAGTACTTC.

V usage is TRBV30 and J usage is TRBJ2-7; 9 nucleotides agree with TRBD2. The germline V gene has CDR1 GTSNPN and CDR2 SVGIG (reference sequence). This CDR3 is 13 amino acids long. The J segment lost 7 bases and the V segment lost 4 bases, leaving 8 bases of the junction unmatched. CDR3 nucleotide sequence: TGTGCCTGGACACTAGCGGGTTCCGGGGAGCAGTACTTC. It yields the protein CAWTLAGSGEQYF. Drawing the rest from reference TRBV30 and TRBJ2-7, the complete variable domain is SQTIHQWPATLVQPVGSPLSLECTVEGTSNPNLYWYRQAAGRGLQLLFYSVGIGQISSEVPQNLSASRPQDRQFILSSKKLLLSDSGFYLCAWTLAGSGEQYFGPGTRLTVT.

The J gene is TRBJ2-1, the V gene TRBV7-9; unclear D gene. Germline V lookup: CDR1 SEHNR, CDR2 FQNEAQ (reference sequence). V lost 2 bases to trimming and J lost 3 bases, with 5 bases between them. The CDR3 length is 13 residues. The CDR3 nucleotides read TGTGCCAGCAGCTTATCCCTCTACAATGAGCAGTTCTTC. This encodes CASSLSLYNEQFF.

This chain joins TRBV13 and TRBJ1-4, with TRBD1 matching over 9 bases. The J segment lost 10 bases and the V segment lost 7 bases, leaving 7 bases of the junction unmatched. Germline CDR1 PRHDT, CDR2 FYEKMQ (reference sequence). The CDR3 is 13 amino acids. CDR3 nucleotides: TGTGCCAGCAACCAGGGACAGGGAGTAAAACTGTTTTTT. Its protein is CASNQGQGVKLFF.